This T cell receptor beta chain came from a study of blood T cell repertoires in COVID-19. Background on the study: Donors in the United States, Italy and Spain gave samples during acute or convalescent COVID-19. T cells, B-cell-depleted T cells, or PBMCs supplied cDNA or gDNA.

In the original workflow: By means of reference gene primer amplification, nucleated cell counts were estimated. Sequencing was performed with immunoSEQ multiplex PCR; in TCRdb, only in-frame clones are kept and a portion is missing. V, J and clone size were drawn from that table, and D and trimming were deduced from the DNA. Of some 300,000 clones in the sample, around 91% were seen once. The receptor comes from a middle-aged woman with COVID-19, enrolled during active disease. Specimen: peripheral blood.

The CDR3 sequence is CASSLLGTGRLAFF. CDR3 nucleotide sequence: TGTGCCAGCAGTTTATTAGGGACAGGCCGGCTAGCTTTCTTT. The chain uses TRBV28 and TRBJ1-1, with 8 bases that match TRBD1. V lost 1 base to trimming and J lost 10 bases; unmatched junction nucleotides: 8. In germline, CDR1 is MDHEN, CDR2 SYDVKM. The CDR3 is made up of 14 amino acids.